This is a list of T cell receptor beta chains from one sample in a study of response to subunit inactivated influenza vaccine. TCRdb itself ran the RT-PCR reads through MiXCR, one entry per CDR3 protein. There are about 540,000 distinct CDR3 sequences in the sample; roughly 25% occur only once, and under 3.5% lies in the top ten. These data also featured in a second study, about T cells expressing NK-cell markers.

The specimen was CD4+ T cells sorted from PBMCs, collected 12 days after vaccination. The receptors were gathered from a middle-aged man who received an inactivated influenza vaccine. Both conserved end residues are part of each CDR3. The order of the fields is clone size, V gene, CDR3 length, J gene, D gene, CDR3 protein, CDR3 DNA. The D gene is left open where the match is weak. Clone size is stated in some rows and not others, as once, few, many or a class when expanded.

-	TRBV7-2	17	TRBJ1-5	-	CASSLYPKGPRRQPQHF	TGTGCCAGCAGCTTGTATCCTAAAGGACCGAGAAGGCAGCCCCAGCATTTT
-	TRBV10-3	16	TRBJ1-3	-	CAISDLGRASGNTIYF	TGTGCCATCAGTGACCTCGGCAGGGCATCTGGAAACACCATATATTTT
-	TRBV20-1	14	TRBJ1-5	-	CSASPRQKHQPQHF	TGCAGTGCTAGCCCCCGACAGAAGCATCAGCCCCAGCATTTT
few	TRBV4-2	13	TRBJ2-7	-	CASSQGSDGEKYF	TGTGCCAGCAGCCAAGGCTCTGATGGGGAGAAGTACTTC
-	TRBV25-1	16	TRBJ2-7	TRBD2	CASSELGTSGIHEQYF	TGTGCCAGCAGTGAACTTGGGACTAGCGGGATCCACGAGCAGTACTTC
few	TRBV20-1	18	TRBJ2-1	-	CSARPTHLLTSSYNEQFF	TGCAGTGCTAGACCCACCCACCTTTTGACTAGCTCCTACAATGAGCAGTTCTTC
-	TRBV21-1	18	TRBJ2-1	-	CATLGPRRLAEDYNEQFF	TGTGCCACCCTAGGACCCCGGCGGCTAGCGGAGGACTACAATGAGCAGTTCTTC
-	TRBV14	16	TRBJ1-3	-	CASSQLQGAFGNTIYF	TGTGCCAGCAGCCAATTACAGGGAGCTTTTGGAAACACCATATATTTT
-	TRBV20-1	13	TRBJ1-2	TRBD1	CSALDRGLIGYTF	TGCAGTGCTCTAGACAGGGGGCTGATAGGCTACACCTTC
-	TRBV20-1	14	TRBJ2-5	-	CSASRTVSHETQYF	TGCAGTGCTAGTAGGACCGTGAGTCACGAGACCCAGTACTTC
once	TRBV6-2/TRBV6-3	13	TRBJ2-1	TRBD2	CASSYSVQRENFF	TGTGCCAGCAGTTACTCAGTCCAGCGGGAGAACTTCTTC
-	TRBV11-2	14	TRBJ2-3	TRBD1	CASSWGTGTDTQYF	TGTGCCAGCAGCTGGGGGACAGGCACAGATACGCAGTATTTT
once	TRBV20-1	13	TRBJ2-7	-	CSATGTSMGEQYF	TGCAGTGCTACGGGGACATCGATGGGCGAGCAGTACTTC
-	TRBV9	16	TRBJ2-1	TRBD2	CASSVSAGGPYNEQFF	TGTGCCAGCAGCGTATCAGCGGGGGGGCCCTACAATGAGCAGTTCTTC
few	TRBV4-2	19	TRBJ1-1	TRBD1	CASSQVGGGGWGANTEAFF	TGTGCCAGCAGCCAAGTCGGAGGAGGGGGCTGGGGAGCGAACACTGAAGCTTTCTTT
few	TRBV11-1	16	TRBJ2-1	-	CASSLEGWISYNEQFF	TGTGCCAGCAGCTTAGAAGGCTGGATCTCCTACAATGAGCAGTTCTTC
few	TRBV4-3	17	TRBJ2-1	-	CASSQDAPSAGYNEQFF	TGCGCCAGCAGCCAAGATGCCCCTAGCGCGGGTTACAATGAGCAGTTCTTC
-	TRBV7-2	16	TRBJ1-1	TRBD1	CASSLWQGAGGTEAFF	TGTGCCAGCAGCTTATGGCAGGGGGCAGGGGGCACTGAAGCTTTCTTT
few	TRBV7-8	16	TRBJ2-2	-	CASSLATRTNTGELFF	TGTGCCAGCAGCTTAGCGACACGCACGAACACCGGGGAGCTGTTTTTT
-	TRBV7-8	14	TRBJ1-5	-	CASSLNRLNQPQHF	TGTGCCAGCAGCTTAAACAGGCTAAATCAGCCCCAGCATTTT
-	TRBV30	16	TRBJ1-1	-	CAWSAPSSLMNTEAFF	TGTGCCTGGAGTGCTCCAAGTTCACTGATGAACACTGAAGCTTTCTTT
-	TRBV6-1	14	TRBJ2-1	-	CASVGGRNYNEQFF	TGTGCCAGCGTCGGCGGGCGAAACTACAATGAGCAGTTCTTC
many	TRBV2	14	TRBJ1-1	-	CASSEPITNTEAFF	TGTGCCAGCAGTGAACCAATTACGAACACTGAAGCTTTCTTT
few	TRBV18	13	TRBJ1-5	-	CASSPPEGQPQHF	TGTGCCAGCTCACCACCGGAGGGACAGCCCCAGCATTTT
few	TRBV4-2	16	TRBJ2-6	-	CASGSGGGVGANVLTF	TGTGCCAGCGGCTCTGGGGGGGGCGTAGGGGCCAACGTCCTGACTTTC
-	TRBV6-5	12	TRBJ2-7	-	CASSPFAGEQYF	TGTGCCAGCAGTCCCTTTGCGGGGGAGCAGTACTTC
-	TRBV5-1	15	TRBJ1-4	-	CASSLEGRINEKLFF	TGCGCCAGCAGCTTGGAGGGACGGATTAATGAAAAACTGTTTTTT
-	TRBV5-1	14	TRBJ2-3	-	CASSLAAVGDTQYF	TGCGCCAGCAGCTTGGCGGCCGTGGGAGATACGCAGTATTTT
-	TRBV18	16	TRBJ1-1	-	CASSPPNPGENTEAFF	TGTGCCAGCTCACCACCTAATCCCGGGGAGAACACTGAAGCTTTCTTT
many	TRBV5-1	14	TRBJ2-7	-	CASSRGQVAYEQYF	TGCGCCAGCTCTAGGGGTCAGGTCGCCTACGAGCAGTACTTC
few	TRBV10-3	14	TRBJ2-7	TRBD1	CAIRTEGTVYEQYF	TGTGCCATCAGGACAGAGGGGACAGTATACGAGCAGTACTTC
-	TRBV2	13	TRBJ2-5	TRBD1	CASITDRAETQYF	TGTGCCAGCATCACCGACAGGGCGGAGACCCAGTACTTC
few	TRBV29-1	13	TRBJ2-1	TRBD2	CSVSGLAYNEQFF	TGCAGCGTCTCGGGACTAGCTTACAATGAGCAGTTCTTC
-	TRBV4-2	16	TRBJ2-6	-	CASSQNRASGANVLTF	TGTGCCAGCAGCCAAAACAGGGCATCTGGGGCCAACGTCCTGACTTTC
few	TRBV7-3	16	TRBJ2-1	TRBD2	CASSLKKAGGRDEQFF	TGTGCCAGCAGCTTAAAAAAAGCGGGAGGGCGGGATGAGCAGTTCTTC
-	TRBV5-5	15	TRBJ2-5	-	CASSLTGSPAETQYF	TGTGCCAGCAGCTTAACGGGCAGCCCGGCGGAGACCCAGTACTTC
few	TRBV15	15	TRBJ1-2	-	CATSRRGRQTYGYTF	TGTGCCACCAGCAGACGGGGGAGGCAGACCTATGGCTACACCTTC
-	TRBV9	15	TRBJ2-1	-	CASSVTSFSLNEQFF	TGTGCCAGCAGCGTCACTAGTTTCTCTCTCAATGAGCAGTTCTTC